Following are 18 T cell receptor beta chains from one sample sequenced in a study of blood T cell repertoires in COVID-19. The assay was immunoSEQ multiplex PCR, and TCRdb's table has in-frame clones only and misses some. The profile covers more than 45,000 clones, with around 84% appearing a single time and nearly 7.5% taken by the ten largest. Sequencing was done on a sample of peripheral blood. These receptors came from a human donor with active COVID-19. The donor label of this sample is uncertain.

The chain has TRBV15 and TRBJ2-3, with TRBD2 identical over 10 bases. The CDR3 has 18 amino acids. Germline V lookup: CDR1 LNHNV, CDR2 YYDKDF (reference sequence). Trimming took 1 base from V and 0 from J; bases not matched to a gene: 7. The CDR3 sequence is CATSRGTSGDSSTDTQYF. For the CDR3, the DNA is TGTGCCACCAGCAGAGGGACTAGCGGAGACAGCAGCACAGATACGCAGTATTTT.

This chain joins TRBV6-5 and TRBJ2-2; D call uncertain. The germline V gene encodes CDR1 MNHEY and CDR2 SVGAGI. The V end was cut by 4 bases, the J end by 6 bases, with 9 bases between. This CDR3 has 13 residues. This CDR3 is CASSLVGSGELFF. Written as DNA, the CDR3 is TGTGCCAGCAGTTTAGTGGGCTCCGGGGAGCTGTTTTTT.

The chain links TRBV9 to TRBJ2-7, with TRBD2 as a possible D gene (5 bases). CDR1 and CDR2 (germline): SGDLS, YYNGEE. V dropped 3 bases and J dropped 3 bases, with 16 bases sitting between them. The CDR3 is 15 residues long. The CDR3 region has the DNA TGTGCCAGCAGCGCGACGACGGCGGGCGGCTACGAGCAGTACTTC. It specifies CASSATTAGGYEQYF.

This chain links TRBV19 with TRBJ1-5; TRBD1 matches 8 bases. The CDR3 runs to 18 residues. Germline V gene lookup returns CDR1 LNHDA and CDR2 SQIVND (reference sequence). J gave up 2 bases and V 7 bases, and 16 bases lay outside the gene matches. This chain's CDR3 is CASTPKGQGARGNQPQHF. CDR3 DNA sequence: TGTGCCAGTACCCCAAAAGGGCAGGGGGCGCGAGGCAATCAGCCCCAGCATTTT.

J is TRBJ2-6 and V is TRBV5-6; maybe TRBD2 (5 bases). Trimming shortened V by 2 bases and J by 4 bases, and 10 bases separated the two germline ends. This CDR3 region has 15 residues. Germline V lookup: CDR1 SGHDT, CDR2 YYEEEE. The CDR3 sequence: CASSFLEAGANVLTF. CDR3 sequence (DNA): TGTGCCAGCAGCTTCTTGGAGGCCGGGGCCAACGTCCTGACTTTC.

The chain uses TRBV5-1 and TRBJ2-7; D is possibly TRBD1 (5 bases). With 4 bases removed from V and 2 bases from J, the gap between germline ends came to 13 bases. The CDR3 has 14 amino acids. Germline values: CDR1 SGHRS, CDR2 YFSETQ. CDR3 in amino acids: CASSAQGPAYEQYF. CDR3 nucleotides: TGCGCCAGCAGCGCGCAGGGTCCTGCCTACGAGCAGTACTTC.

The CDR3 loop reads CASSEGGLAGVMGEQFF. The CDR3 bases are TGTGCCAGCAGTGAAGGGGGACTAGCGGGGGTTATGGGTGAGCAGTTCTTC. This chain connects TRBV25-1 to TRBJ2-1, with TRBD2 matching over 14 bases. The CDR3 runs 17 residues. With V trimmed by 2 bases and J by 9 bases, 9 bases remained unmatched. Germline V gene sequence: CDR1 MGHDK, CDR2 SYGVNS. The full variable domain, in which reference TRBV25-1 and TRBJ2-1 provide the parts outside the CDR3, is EADIYQTPRYLVIGTGKKITLECSQTMGHDKMYWYQQDPGMELHLIHYSYGVNSTEKGDLSSESTVSRIRTEHFPLTLESARPSHTSQYLCASSEGGLAGVMGEQFFGPGTRLTVL.

This chain connects TRBV5-1 to TRBJ2-5, with a possible D match to TRBD1 (8 bases). The length of the CDR3 is 15 residues. The ends were cut back, 4 bases at V and 3 bases at J, with 16 bases in the middle. Germline V gives CDR1 SGHRS, CDR2 YFSETQ. The CDR3 reads CASSRRTGREETQYF. The CDR3 coding sequence is TGCGCCAGCAGCCGACGGACAGGGAGGGAAGAGACCCAGTACTTC.

The chain links TRBV19 to TRBJ1-1, with 7 bases that match TRBD1. From germline, CDR1 is LNHDA and CDR2 SQIVND (reference sequence). V dropped 5 bases and J dropped 3; count of bases not matched to a gene: 12. This CDR3 spans 16 amino acids. CDR3 sequence reads: CASSLRLRGRDTEAFF. CDR3 DNA sequence: TGTGCCAGTAGTCTGAGGTTAAGGGGGCGGGACACTGAAGCTTTCTTT.

V is TRBV7-9 and J is TRBJ2-3; TRBD2 agrees at 10 bases. The germline V gene has CDR1 SEHNR and CDR2 FQNEAQ (reference sequence). V lost 11 bases to trimming and J lost 0 bases; unmatched junction nucleotides: 5. CDR3 length: 14 residues. CDR3 sequence: CAGETSGSTDTQYF. The CDR3 DNA reads TGTGCCGGAGAGACTAGCGGGAGCACAGATACGCAGTATTTT. Combining the CDR3 with reference TRBV7-9 and TRBJ2-3 gives the whole variable domain DTGVSQNPRHKITKRGQNVTFRCDPISEHNRLYWYRQTLGQGPEFLTYFQNEAQLEKSRLLSDRFSAERPKGSFSTLEIQRTEQGDSAMYLCAGETSGSTDTQYFGPGTRLTVL.

The chain joins TRBV29-1 to TRBJ1-1; no reliable D call. V shed 6 bases and J shed 5 bases, with 10 bases lying between them. The V gene's germline CDR1 is SQVTM and CDR2 ANQGSEA. The CDR3 length is 11 residues. The CDR3 region is CSVESRTEAFF. CDR3 sequence (DNA): TGCAGCGTAGAGTCCCGGACTGAAGCTTTCTTT.

The rearrangement joins TRBV5-4 to TRBJ1-2; D may be TRBD1 (6 bases). Trimming removed 7 bases at V and 7 bases at J, with 17 bases between. CDR3 length: 13 amino acids. Germline loops: CDR1 SGHNT, CDR2 YYREEE (reference sequence). CDR3 coding DNA: TGTGCCAGCGGCATGGGGGCCTTTCCTGGCTACACCTTC. Translation: CASGMGAFPGYTF.

The chain couples TRBV19 to TRBJ1-2; tentative D call: TRBD1 (5 bases). The ends were cut back, 4 bases at V and 7 bases at J, with 16 bases in the middle. The germline gives CDR1 LNHDA, CDR2 SQIVND (reference sequence). The CDR3 totals 14 residues. The CDR3 here is CASSKGWQGGGYTF. The DNA of the CDR3 is TGTGCCAGTAGTAAGGGCTGGCAGGGAGGTGGCTACACCTTC.

The V and J genes are TRBV5-1 and TRBJ2-3; D call uncertain. This CDR3 is 15 amino acids long. V was shortened by 2 bases and J by 2 bases, with 12 bases between the two germline ends. Germline assignment: CDR1 SGHRS and CDR2 YFSETQ. The DNA for the CDR3 is TGCGCCAGCAGCTTACTCCCCAGGAACACAGATACGCAGTATTTT. Translation: CASSLLPRNTDTQYF.

The chain has TRBV30 and TRBJ2-1, with D possibly TRBD2 on 5 matching bases. Germline CDR1 GTSNPN, CDR2 SVGIG (reference sequence). The V gene lost 7 bases and the J gene lost 6 bases, with 13 bases spanning the gap. The CDR3 extends over 12 amino acids. CDR3 DNA sequence: TGTGCCTTCGGACTCTGGGGCAATGAGCAGTTCTTC. This gives the protein CAFGLWGNEQFF.

The rearrangement joins TRBV12-3 or TRBV12-4 to TRBJ2-7; 10 bases fit TRBD1. The V gene end was trimmed by 5 bases and the J gene end by 5 bases; junction bases not matched to a gene: 3. The CDR3 runs to 13 residues. DNA for the CDR3: TGTGCCAGCAGTCGACAGGGGGCCAACGAGCAGTACTTC. This codes for CASSRQGANEQYF.

Regarding this clone: One end of the junction fails to match germline, which may point to a read error. The chain joins TRBV3-1 (or the pseudogene TRBV3-2) to TRBJ1-6, with TRBD1 identical over 7 bases. The germline gives CDR1 LGHDT, CDR2 YNNKEL (reference sequence). The CDR3 totals 12 residues. CDR3 sequence: CASSHQSGQVKF. CDR3 nucleotide sequence: TGTGCCAGCAGCCATCAGAGTGGACAGGTTAAGTTT.

The V call is TRBV18, the J call TRBJ2-7, with D perhaps TRBD2 (5 bases). CDR3 length: 15 residues. V lost 3 bases and J 4 bases, leaving 16 bases between the germline ends. The V gene's germline CDR1 is KGHSH and CDR2 LQKENI. This CDR3 reads CASSPLSGLWYEQYF. The CDR3 DNA is TGTGCCAGCTCACCGTTGAGTGGACTTTGGTACGAGCAGTACTTC.